The next 20 T cell receptor beta chains were all read from a single sample in a study of beta chain features in type 1 diabetes. Study-wide results and caveats: Type 1 diabetes patients had moderately but significantly shorter TCRB CDR3s in all four CD4+ subsets.

Reverse transcription of all isolated RNA meant that expressed TCRB transcripts were sequenced. Method: immunoSEQ multiplex PCR; TCRdb's copy keeps in-frame clones and lacks some. Altogether roughly 14,000 clones are present, over 60% being singletons, with the ten largest covering around 0.55%. Antigens of these TCRs are unknown. The sample comprised stem cell memory CD4+ T cells from blood. These receptors were taken from a woman under 30 with type 1 diabetes.

This chain links TRBV18 with TRBJ1-3; the D is unclear. Between the trimmed V and J ends, which lost 0 bases and 0 bases, there was a span of 9 bases. This CDR3 is built from 16 residues. CDR1 KGHSH and CDR2 LQKENI come from the germline V gene. CDR3 coding DNA: TGTGCCAGCTCACCACCGGGCTCGACCTCTGGAAACACCATATATTTT. Protein sequence: CASSPPGSTSGNTIYF.

The chain links TRBV7-2 to TRBJ2-1; 9 bases are shared with TRBD2. The CDR3 is 15 amino acids. The V segment lost 5 bases and the J segment 4 bases; nucleotides outside the gene matches: 6. The germline V gene encodes CDR1 SGHTA and CDR2 FQGNSA. This CDR3 reads CASSLSGGGYNEQFF. CDR3 coding DNA: TGTGCCAGCAGCCTTAGCGGGGGCGGTTACAATGAGCAGTTCTTC.

J is TRBJ1-6 and V is TRBV20-1; D is uncertain. Trimming pared 3 bases from V and 13 bases from J, leaving 7 bases between. Germline CDR1 and CDR2: DFQATT and SNEGSKA (reference sequence). This CDR3 comprises 10 residues. CDR3 protein: CSASPSPLHF. The CDR3 coding sequence is TGCAGTGCTAGCCCGTCTCCCCTCCACTTT.

The V and J genes are TRBV5-4 and TRBJ1-5, with 9 nucleotides matching TRBD1. This CDR3 spans 15 amino acids. Germline assignment: CDR1 SGHNT and CDR2 YYREEE (reference sequence). With V trimmed by 4 bases and J by 1 base, 3 bases remained unmatched. The CDR3, as DNA: TGTGCCAGCAGCCCAGGGACAGGGAGCAATCAGCCCCAGCATTTT. This gives the protein CASSPGTGSNQPQHF.

The chain's CDR3 is CASSSNTDTQYF. CDR3 nucleotide sequence: TGTGCCAGCAGCTCTAATACAGATACGCAGTATTTT. The chain is built from TRBV7-3 and TRBJ2-3, with no clear D. CDR1 is SGHTA and CDR2 is FQGTGA in the germline V gene. CDR3 length: 12 residues. Trimming pared 4 bases from V and 3 bases from J, leaving 5 bases between.

This chain connects TRBV6-1 to TRBJ1-5, with no clear D. CDR1 and CDR2 (germline): MNHNS, SASEGT. The CDR3 sequence is 14 residues long. V dropped 7 bases and J dropped 1 base, with 11 bases sitting between them. The CDR3 region is CASNLVVSNQPQHF. The CDR3 nucleotides are TGTGCCAGCAACTTGGTAGTGAGCAATCAGCCCCAGCATTTT.

The V gene is TRBV11-3, the J gene TRBJ1-2; perhaps TRBD1 as D (6 bases). The V gene lost 5 bases and the J gene lost 8 bases, with 12 bases spanning the gap. This CDR3 is 12 amino acids long. Germline-derived CDR1 and CDR2 are SGHNT and YENEEA. CDR3 residues: CASSEGGRGYTF. CDR3 in DNA: TGTGCCAGCAGCGAAGGGGGTCGGGGCTACACCTTC.

V usage is TRBV27 and J usage is TRBJ1-1, with 9 bases aligning to TRBD1. Germline CDR1 MNHEY, CDR2 SMNVEV (reference sequence). V was pared by 0 bases and J by 1 base, with 6 bases of the junction left unmatched. The CDR3 runs 17 residues. The CDR3 is CASSLSMGTGTNTEAFF. The CDR3 bases are TGTGCCAGCAGTTTATCGATGGGGACAGGGACGAACACTGAAGCTTTCTTT.

The chain carries TRBV6-5 and TRBJ2-1, with 7 bases that match TRBD2. With V trimmed by 5 bases and J by 8 bases, 9 bases remained unmatched. The CDR3 runs to 14 residues. Germline values: CDR1 MNHEY, CDR2 SVGAGI. The CDR3 loop reads CASSRGGKPDEQFF. As DNA, the CDR3 is TGTGCCAGCAGTAGGGGAGGGAAACCCGATGAGCAGTTCTTC.

The table lists this clone with a few counts. The chain combines TRBV2 with TRBJ1-5; unclear D gene. CDR1 and CDR2 (germline): SNHLY, FYNNEI. This CDR3 is built from 14 residues. V lost 2 bases and J lost 4, with 9 bases in between. CDR3 sequence reads: CASSELSGNQPQHF. The CDR3 nucleotides read TGTGCCAGCAGTGAATTGTCGGGGAATCAGCCCCAGCATTTT.

A single count supports this clone. This chain connects TRBV2 to TRBJ2-3; 8 nucleotides align to TRBD2. The CDR3 extends over 13 amino acids. CDR1 and CDR2 (germline): SNHLY, FYNNEI. J lost 5 bases, V lost 7 bases, and 5 bases had no gene match. The CDR3: CASKTGGGDTQYF. CDR3 sequence (DNA): TGTGCCAGCAAAACCGGGGGGGGAGATACGCAGTATTTT.

The V call is TRBV15, the J call TRBJ2-1, with 11 bases lining up with TRBD2. V trimming: 0 bases; J trimming: 8 bases; junction bases outside the gene matches: 3. CDR1 is LNHNV, CDR2 YYDKDF, per germline (reference sequence). This CDR3 is built from 15 residues. CDR3 protein: CATSRELAGAYEQFF. The CDR3 bases are TGTGCCACCAGCAGAGAACTAGCGGGAGCCTATGAGCAGTTCTTC.

The V gene is TRBV18, the J gene TRBJ1-5; D possibly corresponds to TRBD1 (5 bases). The V end lost 6 bases, the J end lost 0 bases, and 12 bases lay between the germline ends. Looked up from germline, CDR1 is KGHSH and CDR2 is LQKENI. This CDR3 spans 15 amino acids. CDR3 nucleotide sequence: TGTGCCAGCTCTTACGTAGACAGTAGCAATCAGCCCCAGCATTTT. Its translation: CASSYVDSSNQPQHF.

V usage is TRBV9 and J usage is TRBJ2-1, with 11 positions matching TRBD2. The CDR3 runs to 17 residues. The germline V gene has CDR1 SGDLS and CDR2 YYNGEE. Trimming took 3 bases from V and 2 from J; bases not matched to a gene: 7. DNA of the CDR3: TGTGCCAGCAGCGCGTTTCTAGCGGGGGGACCCTACAATGAGCAGTTCTTC. This gives the protein CASSAFLAGGPYNEQFF.

This clone was seen a few times. This rearrangement joins TRBV4-3 to TRBJ2-7, with TRBD2 matching 11 bases. Germline assignment: CDR1 LGHNA and CDR2 YSLEER. The CDR3 consists of 16 residues. The J segment lost 4 bases and the V segment lost 4 bases, leaving 9 bases of the junction unmatched. In nucleotides, the CDR3 is TGCGCCAGCAGCCGGTTCCTAGCGGGGGGAACTTACGAGCAGTACTTC. It is translated as CASSRFLAGGTYEQYF.

The gene calls are TRBV19 and TRBJ2-1; 11 bases map to TRBD2. Germline V gene sequence: CDR1 LNHDA, CDR2 SQIVND (reference sequence). This CDR3 is built from 17 residues. V lost 1 base to trimming and J lost 0 bases; unmatched junction nucleotides: 2. CDR3 coding DNA: TGTGCCAGTAGTATAGGGCTAGCGGGGGGCTCCTACAATGAGCAGTTCTTC. Protein product: CASSIGLAGGSYNEQFF.

J is TRBJ2-1 and V is TRBV7-2; no clear D gene. The V end was cut by 5 bases, the J end by 1 base, with 12 bases between. The CDR3 is made up of 15 amino acids. In germline, CDR1 is SGHTA, CDR2 FQGNSA. The CDR3 coding sequence is TGTGCCAGCAGCCCAGAGGTAGTGTCCTACAATGAGCAGTTCTTC. Protein: CASSPEVVSYNEQFF.

V is TRBV28 and J is TRBJ1-6; possible D gene TRBD1, 6 bases. Trimming pared 1 base from V and 2 bases from J, leaving 9 bases between. The CDR3 contains 16 residues. The germline CDR1 and CDR2 sequences are MDHEN and SYDVKM. The CDR3 bases are TGTGCCAGCAGTTTATACAGGGCGCCCTATAATTCACCCCTCCACTTT. Translated, it gives CASSLYRAPYNSPLHF. Full variable domain (remainder filled in from reference TRBV28 and TRBJ1-6): DVKVTQSSRYLVKRTGEKVFLECVQDMDHENMFWYRQDPGLGLRLIYFSYDVKMKEKGDIPEGYSVSREKKERFSLILESASTNQTSMYLCASSLYRAPYNSPLHFGNGTRLTVT.

This clone came up once. This chain connects TRBV19 to TRBJ1-2; possible D gene TRBD1, 5 bases. This CDR3 comprises 14 residues. Germline CDR1 and CDR2: LNHDA and SQIVND (reference sequence). V was cut by 6 bases and J by 3 bases, with 14 bases left in between. CDR3 coding DNA: TGTGCCAGTAGCCGGGGGTCCTGGGACTATGGCTACACCTTC. This gives the protein CASSRGSWDYGYTF.

The sample holds one count of this clone. The chain is built from TRBV7-9 and TRBJ2-5, with D perhaps TRBD1 (6 bases). V was pared by 7 bases and J by 1 base, with 13 bases between. There are 14 residues in the CDR3. Germline V gene sequence: CDR1 SEHNR, CDR2 FQNEAQ (reference sequence). CDR3 region: CASTRDISQETQYF. CDR3 coding DNA: TGTGCCAGCACCCGGGACATCAGCCAAGAGACCCAGTACTTC.